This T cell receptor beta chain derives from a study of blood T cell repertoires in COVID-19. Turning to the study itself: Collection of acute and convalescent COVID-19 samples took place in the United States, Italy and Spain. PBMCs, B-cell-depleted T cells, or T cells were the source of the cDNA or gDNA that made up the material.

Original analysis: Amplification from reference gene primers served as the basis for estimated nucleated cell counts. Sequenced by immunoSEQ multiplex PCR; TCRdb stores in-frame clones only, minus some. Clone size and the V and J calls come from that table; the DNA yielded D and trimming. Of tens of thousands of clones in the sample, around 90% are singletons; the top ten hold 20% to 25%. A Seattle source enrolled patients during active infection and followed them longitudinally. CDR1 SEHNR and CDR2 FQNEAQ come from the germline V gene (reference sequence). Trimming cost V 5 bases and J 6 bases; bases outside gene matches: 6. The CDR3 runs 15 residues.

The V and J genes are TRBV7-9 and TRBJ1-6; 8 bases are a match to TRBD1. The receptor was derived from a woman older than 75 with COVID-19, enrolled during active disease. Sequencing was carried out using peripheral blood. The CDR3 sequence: CASSTRQGTNSPLHF. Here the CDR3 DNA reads TGTGCCAGCAGCACGCGACAGGGGACTAATTCACCCCTCCACTTT.